Given below is one TCR beta chain in context. Source study methods: Researchers report that nucleated cell counts were estimated from reference gene primer amplification. TCRdb's copy holds only in-frame clones and misses some; the assay was immunoSEQ multiplex PCR. That table gives V, J and clone size, and the DNA gave D and trimming. The repertoire has fewer than 500,000 clones, 75% to 90% of them found once; the top ten carry 4.3%. The CDR3 sequence is 15 residues long. V lost 3 bases to trimming and J lost 6 bases, with 14 bases between them. Germline V lookup: CDR1 MGHRA, CDR2 YSYEKL. This entry is derived from a study of blood T cell repertoires in COVID-19. Turning to the study itself: Whether acute or convalescent, the COVID-19 samples came from the United States, Italy and Spain. Sources were T cells, B-cell-depleted T cells, or PBMCs; the material itself was cDNA or gDNA.

The receptor was derived from a woman younger than 45 with acute or convalescent COVID-19. Specimen: peripheral blood. This rearrangement joins TRBV4-1 to TRBJ2-2; possibly TRBD1 for D (5 bases). CDR3 loop: CASSHGSRVSGELFF. The CDR3 coding sequence is TGCGCCAGCAGCCATGGCTCCAGGGTTTCCGGGGAGCTGTTTTTT.